The 19 T cell receptor beta chains presented below share a single source sample, sequenced in a study of blood T cell repertoires in COVID-19. Profiling relied on immunoSEQ multiplex PCR, and the TCRdb table lists in-frame clones only, not all of them. The profile covers 200,000 to 250,000 clones, with 70% to 90% appearing a single time and about 2.5% taken by the ten largest. Sample: peripheral blood. These receptors were collected from a woman aged 70-85 years with active or convalescent COVID-19.

The rearrangement joins TRBV18 to TRBJ1-1; weak D call: TRBD1 (6 bases). The CDR3 length is 16 residues. Germline values: CDR1 KGHSH, CDR2 LQKENI. The germline V and J ends were trimmed by 0 bases and 5 bases, with 16 bases remaining between them. CDR3 protein: CASSPPGTGRETEAFF. In DNA, the CDR3 is TGTGCCAGCTCACCACCGGGCACAGGGAGGGAAACTGAAGCTTTCTTT. The complete variable domain, with remaining parts taken from reference TRBV18 and TRBJ1-1, reads NAGVMQNPRHLVRRRGQEARLRCSPMKGHSHVYWYRQLPEEGLKFMVYLQKENIIDESGMPKERFSAEFPKEGPSILRIQQVVRGDSAAYFCASSPPGTGRETEAFFGQGTRLTVV.

The V and J genes are TRBV7-2 and TRBJ2-3, with 9 positions matching TRBD2. Unmatched junction bases numbered 7, after V lost 3 bases and J lost 3 bases. Germline V gene sequence: CDR1 SGHTA, CDR2 FQGNSA. CDR3 length: 16 amino acids. The CDR3 bases are TGTGCCAGCAGCTTTCAAGGGCGGGGGGGTACAGATACGCAGTATTTT. It translates to CASSFQGRGGTDTQYF.

This chain links TRBV12-3 or TRBV12-4 with TRBJ1-1; 10 positions match TRBD1. The CDR3 loop spans 13 amino acids. J gave up 10 bases and V 6 bases, and 8 bases lay outside the gene matches. This chain's CDR3 is CASSQTGGSIAFF. For the CDR3, the DNA is TGTGCCAGCAGCCAGACAGGGGGCTCGATAGCTTTCTTT.

This clone was seen a few times. The chain is built from TRBV2 and TRBJ2-1, with 8 positions matching TRBD2. V lost 3 bases and J lost 8; bases outside the gene matches: 9. In germline, CDR1 is SNHLY, CDR2 FYNNEI. The CDR3 spans 15 residues. DNA of the CDR3: TGTGCCAGCAGTGATAGTCTAGCGGGTAGGGATGAGCAGTTCTTC. This translates into CASSDSLAGRDEQFF.

The chain links TRBV7-8 to TRBJ2-7; 7 nucleotides match TRBD2. The ends lost 2 bases at V and 1 base at J; junction bases unmatched: 8. CDR1 and CDR2 (germline): SGHVS, FQNEAQ. CDR3 length: 16 residues. CDR3 sequence (DNA): TGTGCCAGCAGCTTAACGGTAGCGGGCGTATCCTACGAGCAGTACTTC. Residues: CASSLTVAGVSYEQYF.

The V call is TRBV15, the J call TRBJ1-2; TRBD1 might be the D (5 bases). The CDR3 spans 14 residues. Germline assignment: CDR1 LNHNV and CDR2 YYDKDF (reference sequence). V lost 1 base and J lost 4, with 10 bases in between. The CDR3 region has the DNA TGTGCCACCAGCAGAGTTGGGGCCCCCTATGGCTACACCTTC. Protein: CATSRVGAPYGYTF.

The sample holds one count of this clone. J is TRBJ2-1 and V is TRBV24-1; 10 bases agree with TRBD2. V shed 4 bases and J 6 bases; nucleotides not matched to a gene: 8. Germline values: CDR1 KGHDR, CDR2 SFDVKD. CDR3 length: 16 residues. In DNA form, the CDR3 reads TGTGCCACCAGTGACTCTAGGACTAGCGGAACCAATGAGCAGTTCTTC. Encoded protein: CATSDSRTSGTNEQFF.

The chain couples TRBV11-2 to TRBJ2-1; D remains unclear. V lost 3 bases and J 2 bases, leaving 8 bases between the germline ends. Germline V lookup: CDR1 SGHAT, CDR2 FQNNGV. The CDR3 is 14 residues long. CDR3 sequence: CASSFHETYNEQFF. CDR3 bases: TGTGCCAGCAGCTTTCATGAGACCTACAATGAGCAGTTCTTC.

The chain employs TRBV5-1 and TRBJ1-1, with unresolved D. From germline, CDR1 is SGHRS and CDR2 YFSETQ. The CDR3 extends over 13 amino acids. V gave up 4 bases and J gave up 1 base, with 8 bases separating them. The CDR3 spells CASSPSGNTEAFF. CDR3 nucleotides: TGCGCCAGCAGCCCCTCGGGGAACACTGAAGCTTTCTTT.

This clone occurred a few times. V is TRBV5-1 and J is TRBJ1-1, with D possibly TRBD1 on 6 matching bases. The V gene's germline CDR1 is SGHRS and CDR2 YFSETQ. Trimming pared 2 bases from V and 6 bases from J, leaving 11 bases between. The CDR3 has 13 residues. CDR3 region: CASSFTGSAEAFF. In DNA form, the CDR3 reads TGCGCCAGCAGCTTCACAGGGAGCGCTGAAGCTTTCTTT.

The V call is TRBV27, the J call TRBJ2-3; D is unresolved. The ends were cut back, 6 bases at V and 2 bases at J, with 9 bases in the middle. There are 13 residues in the CDR3. CDR1 and CDR2 (germline): MNHEY, SMNVEV (reference sequence). CDR3 protein: CASSTPNTDTQYF. The CDR3 DNA sequence: TGTGCCAGCAGCACTCCCAACACAGATACGCAGTATTTT.

The chain recombines TRBV2 with TRBJ1-2; TRBD1 matches 8 bases. The CDR3 covers 14 residues. The V gene end was trimmed by 6 bases and the J gene end by 8 bases; junction bases not matched to a gene: 11. Germline V gene sequence: CDR1 SNHLY, CDR2 FYNNEI. CDR3 region: CASRVAGGEVGYTF. The CDR3 DNA reads as TGTGCCAGCAGGGTGGCAGGGGGCGAGGTAGGCTACACCTTC.

The V call is TRBV11-2, the J call TRBJ2-3; tentative D call: TRBD1 (6 bases). Germline values: CDR1 SGHAT, CDR2 FQNNGV. This CDR3 is 15 amino acids long. Between the trimmed V and J ends, which lost 4 bases and 6 bases, there was a span of 17 bases. The CDR3 region is CASSSTQGVWDTQYF. DNA for the CDR3: TGTGCCAGCAGCTCGACACAGGGAGTGTGGGATACGCAGTATTTT.

There are many counts of this clone. This same CDR3 is encoded by further DNA sequences in the sample. V and J are TRBV20-1 and TRBJ2-7; no reliable D call. The CDR3 extends over 11 amino acids. Per germline, CDR1 DFQATT and CDR2 SNEGSKA (reference sequence). V lost 0 bases and J lost 4, with 4 bases in between. The CDR3 DNA reads as TGCAGTGCTAGAGACCAGTACGAGCAGTACTTC. Amino acids: CSARDQYEQYF.

This chain uses TRBV6-5 with TRBJ1-2, with 8 bases aligning to TRBD1. Germline values: CDR1 MNHEY, CDR2 SVGAGI. This CDR3 has 14 residues. V trimming: 5 bases; J trimming: 0 bases; junction bases outside the gene matches: 2. CDR3 protein: CASSLQGANYGYTF. As DNA, the CDR3 is TGTGCCAGCAGTCTACAGGGGGCTAACTATGGCTACACCTTC.

The rearrangement links TRBV5-1 to TRBJ1-1, with D perhaps matching TRBD1 (5 bases). From germline, CDR1 is SGHRS and CDR2 YFSETQ. This CDR3 is built from 15 residues. Trimming shortened V by 6 bases and J by 0 bases, and 15 bases separated the two germline ends. The CDR3 region is CASTYGKGMNTEAFF. CDR3 sequence (DNA): TGCGCCAGCACTTATGGGAAGGGGATGAACACTGAAGCTTTCTTT.

This clone has only a few counts. The chain couples TRBV5-5 to TRBJ1-2; D possibly corresponds to TRBD1 (6 bases). Germline lookup yields CDR1 SGHKS and CDR2 YYEKEE (reference sequence). The CDR3 is 12 residues long. The V and J ends lost 3 bases and 8 bases respectively, with 11 bases between them. The DNA for the CDR3 is TGTGCCAGCAGCTCCGCGGGGGGCGGCTACACCTTC. It is translated as CASSSAGGGYTF.

The rearrangement uses TRBV9 and TRBJ1-4, with 8 positions matching TRBD1. The CDR3 sequence is 15 residues long. The junction had 6 bases not matched to a gene; V was cut back by 0 bases and J by 8 bases. The germline V gene encodes CDR1 SGDLS and CDR2 YYNGEE. CDR3 sequence reads: CASSVAHRGVEKLFF. For the CDR3, the DNA is TGTGCCAGCAGCGTAGCGCACAGGGGGGTCGAAAAACTGTTTTTT.

The CDR3 region is CASSLGVSGNTIYF. CDR3 DNA sequence: TGTGCCAGCAGCCTAGGGGTTTCTGGAAACACCATATATTTT. The chain couples TRBV3-1 (or the pseudogene TRBV3-2) to TRBJ1-3, with D tentatively TRBD1 (5 bases). CDR3 size: 14 residues. V was cut by 4 bases and J by 1 base, with 8 bases left in between. Per the germline V gene, CDR1 is LGHDT and CDR2 is YNNKEL (reference sequence).